This TCR beta chain was found in a study of beta chain features in type 1 diabetes. The CDR3 loop spans 16 amino acids. Trimming removed 1 base at V and 2 bases at J, with 13 bases between. The V gene's germline CDR1 is SGHNT and CDR2 YYREEE (reference sequence). Every bit of the isolated RNA underwent reverse transcription, so sequencing read expressed TCRB transcripts. The table came from immunoSEQ multiplex PCR; TCRdb's copy has only in-frame clones and leaves some out. The sample records under 300,000 clones, under 8.5% being singletons. General study points: Sequencing the cDNA could make cells with high TCR expression show up more than they should. The naive, central memory and Treg TCRB repertoires of patients appeared to be more similar to one another than those of healthy donors.

About this clone: Its antigen is unknown.

This rearrangement joins TRBV5-4 to TRBJ2-1; tentative D call: TRBD2 (6 bases). The sample was central memory CD4+ T cells from blood. This receptor was taken from a woman aged 18-35 years in good health. In nucleotides, the CDR3 is TGTGCCAGCAGCTTGCAGGTGGCTAGCGCCTACAATGAGCAGTTCTTC. Amino acids: CASSLQVASAYNEQFF.